The 9 T cell receptor beta chains given below trace back to one sample, sequenced in a study of Graves' ophthalmopathy and Graves' hyperthyroidism. Transcripts of RNA were the source for amplifying TCR beta CDR3 regions. Following a first-round RT-PCR that used HTBI primers, a second-round multiplex PCR was carried out. TCRdb independently ran MiXCR on the multiplex PCR reads; one entry per CDR3 protein. The repertoire includes hundreds of thousands of distinct CDR3 sequences, roughly 21% of them detected once, and around 3.1% sits in the top ten. The sequenced material came from peripheral blood. The receptor source for this set is a woman aged 18-30 years with stable Graves' hyperthyroidism.

In its sample, this clonotype was seen many times. The chain recombines TRBV7-3 with TRBJ2-7, with D possibly being TRBD1 (5 bases). Looked up from germline, CDR1 is SGHTA and CDR2 is FQGTGA. V was pared by 1 base and J by 0 bases, with 10 bases between. This CDR3 is 15 amino acids long. CDR3 amino acids: CASSLNQGPSYEQYF. The CDR3 coding sequence is TGTGCCAGCAGCTTAAATCAGGGTCCCTCCTACGAGCAGTACTTC.

This rearrangement joins TRBV10-3 to TRBJ1-1; 10 bases match TRBD1. Germline CDR1 and CDR2: ENHRY and SYGVKD. With 10 bases clipped from V and 8 bases from J, the junction kept 16 bases outside the gene matches. This CDR3 spans 15 amino acids. For the CDR3, the DNA is TGTGCCAGTCAGGGGGACAGGGGATCTACAAACGAAGCTTTCTTT. This encodes CASQGDRGSTNEAFF.

This clonotype appeared many times. The gene calls are TRBV7-3 and TRBJ1-2, with a possible D match to TRBD1 (6 bases). The ends were cut back, 0 bases at V and 8 bases at J, with 10 bases in the middle. CDR1 is SGHTA, CDR2 FQGTGA, per germline. The CDR3 consists of 13 residues. The CDR3 DNA is TGTGCCAGCAGCTTAACGGACAGTTCGGGCTACACCTTC. Amino acids: CASSLTDSSGYTF. The whole variable domain, filled in from reference TRBV7-3 and TRBJ1-2, reads GAGVSQTPSNKVTEKGKYVELRCDPISGHTALYWYRQSLGQGPEFLIYFQGTGAADDSGLPNDRFFAVRPEGSVSTLKIQRTERGDSAVYLCASSLTDSSGYTFGSGTRLTVV.

This clonotype came up many times. The chain uses TRBV12-3 or TRBV12-4 and TRBJ2-7; TRBD2 matches 11 bases. V lost 6 bases and J lost 3; bases outside the gene matches: 10. The CDR3 runs to 16 residues. The CDR3, as DNA: TGTGCCAGCAGCACCTGGGGTGGGACTAGCGGCTACGAGCAGTACTTC. Amino acids: CASSTWGGTSGYEQYF.

In this sample, this clonotype turned up many times. The chain uses TRBV29-1 and TRBJ2-2; D is perhaps TRBD2 (5 bases). The CDR3 is 14 residues long. CDR1 is SQVTM and CDR2 is ANQGSEA in the germline V gene. V shed 6 bases and J shed 4 bases, with 15 bases lying between them. The CDR3 region is CSVLVGRGTGELFF. The CDR3 nucleotides read TGCAGCGTCCTGGTAGGGAGAGGCACCGGGGAGCTGTTTTTT.

This clonotype came up many times. V gene TRBV20-1 combines with J gene TRBJ2-5, with TRBD2 matching over 11 bases. The V gene's germline CDR1 is DFQATT and CDR2 SNEGSKA (reference sequence). V lost 6 bases to trimming and J lost 0 bases; unmatched junction nucleotides: 3. CDR3 length: 14 amino acids. The CDR3, as DNA: TGCAGTGCCAGACTAGCGGGGTACCAAGAGACCCAGTACTTC. This codes for CSARLAGYQETQYF.

This clonotype was detected ten times or more. The CDR3, as DNA: TGTGCCAGCAGCCAGGGGGAGATCTACGAGCAGTACTTC. Protein product: CASSQGEIYEQYF. The chain carries TRBV6-2 or TRBV6-3 and TRBJ2-7; 7 bases are shared with TRBD1. Trimming at V came to 6 bases and at J to 3 bases, leaving 5 bases not matched to a gene. This CDR3 is built from 13 residues. Germline CDR1 and CDR2: MNHEY and SVGEGT.

This clonotype was seen at least ten times. The rearrangement uses TRBV30 and TRBJ1-2; a weak D match, TRBD1 (6 bases). Germline CDR1 reads GTSNPN; CDR2 reads SVGIG (reference sequence). The CDR3 loop spans 15 amino acids. V was trimmed by 3 bases and J by 8 bases, leaving 22 bases between them. CDR3 sequence: CAWSANRASYGGYTF. The CDR3 DNA is TGTGCCTGGAGCGCAAACAGGGCTTCCTATGGCGGCTACACCTTC.

This clonotype was seen only once. This rearrangement joins TRBV28 to TRBJ1-1; 7 nucleotides line up with TRBD1. Germline CDR1 reads MDHEN; CDR2 reads SYDVKM. The CDR3 contains 17 residues. With 6 bases clipped from V and 0 bases from J, the junction kept 13 bases outside the gene matches. CDR3 protein: CASRAGPGQKMNTEAFF. CDR3 coding DNA: TGTGCCAGCAGAGCCGGACCGGGACAGAAGATGAACACTGAAGCTTTCTTT.